This TCR beta chain was retrieved from a study of T cells in Graves' hyperthyroidism and ophthalmopathy. For the study at large: The blood sample was taken at first diagnosis, before treatment began. Overall study results and limits: Among thyroid clonotypes expanded above 0.001, most also appeared in blood.

Authors of the study amplified TCR beta CDR3 regions from RNA transcripts. When the TCR CDR3 underwent first-round RT-PCR, the HTBI primer set was used. Each CDR3 protein gets one entry after TCRdb re-called the multiplex PCR reads with MiXCR. The sample has hundreds of thousands of distinct CDR3 sequences, roughly 15% seen once. This CDR3 comprises 13 residues. Germline CDR1 and CDR2: SGHRS and YFSETQ. V was clipped by 4 bases and J by 6 bases, with 14 bases between them. Researchers barred patients who had uncontrolled infection, other autoimmune disease, pregnancy or lactation. This clonotype was seen ten or more times. Its antigen is unidentified.

The clonotype comes from a woman between 50 and 59 years old with Graves' ophthalmopathy. The V and J genes are TRBV5-1 and TRBJ2-7, with D hard to call. The sample taken for sequencing was blood. The CDR3 DNA follows: TGCGCCAGCAGCCCCAGGTTGCCGGGCGAGCAGTACTTC. Amino acid sequence: CASSPRLPGEQYF.